The rows below give T cell receptor beta chains drawn from one sample of a study of shared clonotypes between healthy human individuals. Using immunoSEQ multiplex PCR, the repertoire was profiled, and TCRdb retains in-frame clones only, with some absent. The table records more than 2 million clones, 90% to 95% of them present only once. The specimen was naive CD8+ T cells from PBMCs. Receptor source: a man aged 18-30 years in good health. Some clones in this sample may be carry-over from other donors' samples. Both conserved end residues are part of each CDR3. The D gene is left open where the match is weak. Expanded clones get a size class; other rows say once, few or many, or leave the size out.

v_call: TRBV19
clone_size: .
d_call: TRBD2
j_call: TRBJ2-3
cdr3_nt: TGTGCCAGTAGTACACTAGCGGGCACAGATACGCAGTATTTT
cdr3_aa: CASSTLAGTDTQYF

v_call: TRBV11-2
clone_size: once
d_call: TRBD2
j_call: TRBJ2-7
cdr3_nt: TGTGCCAGCAGCCCAGGACTAGCGGGGGCCTCCTACGAGCAGTACTTC
cdr3_aa: CASSPGLAGASYEQYF

v_call: TRBV27
clone_size: .
d_call: .
j_call: TRBJ2-2
cdr3_nt: TGTGCCAGCAGTTTATCGAGCACCGGGGAGCTGTTTTTT
cdr3_aa: CASSLSSTGELFF

v_call: TRBV7-2
clone_size: .
d_call: TRBD2
j_call: TRBJ2-7
cdr3_nt: TGTGCCAGCAGCACACCGGATTTCGGGAGGTACGAGCAGTACTTC
cdr3_aa: CASSTPDFGRYEQYF

v_call: TRBV6-1
clone_size: .
d_call: TRBD2
j_call: TRBJ2-2
cdr3_nt: TGTGCCAGCAGTGAGGGGGGGGGCACCGGGGAGCTGTTTTTT
cdr3_aa: CASSEGGGTGELFF

v_call: TRBV30
clone_size: few
d_call: TRBD1
j_call: TRBJ1-1
cdr3_nt: TGTGCCTGGAGGACAGGGGGTAACACTGAAGCTTTCTTT
cdr3_aa: CAWRTGGNTEAFF

v_call: TRBV29-1
clone_size: .
d_call: TRBD2
j_call: TRBJ2-1
cdr3_nt: TGCAGTGTGGGACTAGCGGGAGACTCCTACAATGAGCAGTTCTTC
cdr3_aa: CSVGLAGDSYNEQFF

v_call: TRBV9
clone_size: .
d_call: .
j_call: TRBJ1-3
cdr3_nt: TGTGCCAGCAGCGGCGGGACATTTATAAACACCATATATTTT
cdr3_aa: CASSGGTFINTIYF

v_call: TRBV6-1
clone_size: .
d_call: .
j_call: TRBJ1-6
cdr3_nt: TGTGCCACCTCGTCTGGGCAACGGTTTAATTCACCCCTCCACTTT
cdr3_aa: CATSSGQRFNSPLHF

v_call: TRBV4-2
clone_size: .
d_call: .
j_call: TRBJ2-3
cdr3_nt: TGTGCCAGCAGCCAAGTCCCCCAACGCTCAGATACGCAGTATTTT
cdr3_aa: CASSQVPQRSDTQYF

v_call: TRBV11-1
clone_size: .
d_call: TRBD1
j_call: TRBJ2-6
cdr3_nt: TGTGCCAGCAGCTTAGATCCGGACAGGGGGTTCGGGGCCAACGTCCTGACTTTC
cdr3_aa: CASSLDPDRGFGANVLTF

v_call: TRBV11-1
clone_size: once
d_call: .
j_call: TRBJ2-1
cdr3_nt: TGTGCCAGCAGCTTAACCGGACACCATGAGCAGTTCTTC
cdr3_aa: CASSLTGHHEQFF

v_call: TRBV14
clone_size: .
d_call: TRBD1
j_call: TRBJ2-4
cdr3_nt: TGTGCCAGCAGCCACCGGACAGGGGGGCCCGGCATTCAGTACTTC
cdr3_aa: CASSHRTGGPGIQYF

v_call: TRBV28
clone_size: once
d_call: TRBD2
j_call: TRBJ2-2
cdr3_nt: TGTGCCAGCAGTTTTCTTTCTAGCGGGGCCTCGGCTCGGGGGGAGCTGTTTTTT
cdr3_aa: CASSFLSSGASARGELFF

v_call: TRBV6-5
clone_size: .
d_call: .
j_call: TRBJ2-7
cdr3_nt: TGTGCCAGCAGTCACCCTCGTCGGTCGGGGGAGCAGTACTTC
cdr3_aa: CASSHPRRSGEQYF

v_call: TRBV7-8
clone_size: .
d_call: TRBD2
j_call: TRBJ2-3
cdr3_nt: TGTGCCAGCAGCTTAGCGCTGCTAGCGGGAGGTACAGATACGCAGTATTTT
cdr3_aa: CASSLALLAGGTDTQYF

v_call: TRBV10-3
clone_size: .
d_call: .
j_call: TRBJ2-1
cdr3_nt: TGTGCCATCAGTGAGTCGCTCGGGGATGAGCAGTTCTTC
cdr3_aa: CAISESLGDEQFF

v_call: TRBV9
clone_size: .
d_call: .
j_call: TRBJ2-7
cdr3_nt: TGTGCCAGCAGCGTAGAGGCAGGATATCACGAGCAGTACTTC
cdr3_aa: CASSVEAGYHEQYF

v_call: TRBV4-3
clone_size: .
d_call: .
j_call: TRBJ2-2
cdr3_nt: TGCGCCAGCAGCCAAGACCCGGACTTCGCGAACACCGGGGAGCTGTTTTTT
cdr3_aa: CASSQDPDFANTGELFF

v_call: TRBV7-8
clone_size: few
d_call: .
j_call: TRBJ1-1
cdr3_nt: TGTGCCAGCAGCCCCCCGGGACACACTGAAGCTTTCTTT
cdr3_aa: CASSPPGHTEAFF

v_call: TRBV11-3
clone_size: few
d_call: .
j_call: TRBJ2-7
cdr3_nt: TGTGCCAGCAGCCCACACCGGGACGGGGGTTACGAGCAGTACTTC
cdr3_aa: CASSPHRDGGYEQYF

v_call: TRBV7-9
clone_size: .
d_call: .
j_call: TRBJ1-1
cdr3_nt: TGTGCCAGCAGCTTGGCAGCCAGTGAAGCTTTCTTT
cdr3_aa: CASSLAASEAFF

v_call: TRBV29-1
clone_size: .
d_call: .
j_call: TRBJ2-1
cdr3_nt: TGCAGCGTTGTGGCTAATGAGCAGTTCTTC
cdr3_aa: CSVVANEQFF

v_call: TRBV7-8
clone_size: .
d_call: .
j_call: TRBJ1-3
cdr3_nt: TGTGCCAGCAGCTTAGCAGCGCAGGGATCCGGAAACACCATATATTTT
cdr3_aa: CASSLAAQGSGNTIYF

v_call: TRBV7-9
clone_size: .
d_call: .
j_call: TRBJ1-5
cdr3_nt: TGTGCCAGCAGCCCAGGGACACTCGGTCAGCCCCAGCATTTT
cdr3_aa: CASSPGTLGQPQHF

v_call: TRBV11-2
clone_size: once
d_call: TRBD2
j_call: TRBJ2-7
cdr3_nt: TGTGCCAGCAGCTTAGTGGCCAGCGGGAGGGCTTACGAGCAGTACTTC
cdr3_aa: CASSLVASGRAYEQYF

v_call: TRBV7-8
clone_size: .
d_call: .
j_call: TRBJ1-1
cdr3_nt: TGTGCCAGCAGCACTAGTCCGAACACTGAAGCTTTCTTT
cdr3_aa: CASSTSPNTEAFF

v_call: TRBV28
clone_size: .
d_call: .
j_call: TRBJ2-7
cdr3_nt: TGTGCCAGCAGAAAAAACCACAGGGAATCCTACGAGCAGTACTTC
cdr3_aa: CASRKNHRESYEQYF

v_call: TRBV27
clone_size: .
d_call: TRBD1
j_call: TRBJ2-2
cdr3_nt: TGTGCCAGCAGTCCAGAACAGGGGGTCACCGGGGAGCTGTTTTTT
cdr3_aa: CASSPEQGVTGELFF

v_call: TRBV19
clone_size: .
d_call: .
j_call: TRBJ1-3
cdr3_nt: TGTGCCAGTAGCCCGTCCAGGGCTGGAAACACCATATATTTT
cdr3_aa: CASSPSRAGNTIYF

v_call: TRBV9
clone_size: .
d_call: .
j_call: TRBJ1-1
cdr3_nt: TGTGCCAGCAGCGTCGGGACTTCTGGGGGGACTGAAGCTTTCTTT
cdr3_aa: CASSVGTSGGTEAFF